These T cell receptor beta chains were read from a single sample in a study of persistence of HIV-infected CD4 T cells. Sequencing used immunoSEQ multiplex PCR; TCRdb keeps in-frame clones, though not all of them. The table has over 30,000 clones, about 81% seen once. Their specific antigens are unknown. The sequenced sample was CD4+ T cells sorted from PBMCs after 18-hour stimulation, obtained from a patient who received antiretroviral therapy. The receptors shown here come from an adult woman with HIV who was CMV-seropositive. Each CDR3 is given with its conserved first and last residue. D genes are given only for firm matches. For some rows the clone size is stated as once, few or many, or as a class when expanded; others skip it.

j_gene: TRBJ1-1; d_gene: TRBD1; abundance: NA; v_gene: TRBV6-2/TRBV6-3; CDR3aa: CASSLGQFEAFF; CDR3nt: TGTGCCAGCAGTCTGGGACAGTTTGAAGCTTTCTTT
j_gene: TRBJ2-5; d_gene: NA; abundance: NA; v_gene: TRBV6-5; CDR3aa: CASTGNQETQYF; CDR3nt: TGTGCCAGCACCGGGAACCAAGAGACCCAGTACTTC
j_gene: TRBJ2-2; d_gene: TRBD1; abundance: NA; v_gene: TRBV3-1/TRBV3-2; CDR3aa: CASSPRDRDAGELFF; CDR3nt: TGTGCCAGCAGCCCCCGGGACAGGGACGCCGGGGAGCTGTTTTTT
j_gene: TRBJ1-1; d_gene: NA; abundance: NA; v_gene: TRBV27; CDR3aa: CASNKRGDTEAFF; CDR3nt: TGTGCCAGCAACAAGAGGGGAGACACTGAAGCTTTCTTT
j_gene: TRBJ2-7; d_gene: TRBD1; abundance: NA; v_gene: TRBV7-9; CDR3aa: CASSPRTGRAYEQYF; CDR3nt: TGTGCCAGCAGCCCCAGGACAGGTCGTGCCTACGAGCAGTACTTC
j_gene: TRBJ2-3; d_gene: NA; abundance: NA; v_gene: TRBV11-3; CDR3aa: CASSYGGGGKDTQYF; CDR3nt: TGTGCCAGCAGCTATGGAGGGGGCGGTAAAGATACGCAGTATTTT
j_gene: TRBJ2-1; d_gene: TRBD1; abundance: few; v_gene: TRBV6-5; CDR3aa: CASGTGPSSEQFF; CDR3nt: TGTGCCAGCGGGACAGGACCCTCCAGTGAGCAGTTCTTC
j_gene: TRBJ2-3; d_gene: TRBD1; abundance: NA; v_gene: TRBV7-2; CDR3aa: CASSLPGQGTDTQYF; CDR3nt: TGTGCCAGCAGCTTACCGGGACAGGGCACAGATACGCAGTATTTT
j_gene: TRBJ1-1; d_gene: NA; abundance: NA; v_gene: TRBV7-2; CDR3aa: CASSLGTPGRVNTEAFF; CDR3nt: TGTGCCAGCAGCTTAGGAACCCCTGGCAGGGTGAACACTGAAGCTTTCTTT
j_gene: TRBJ1-2; d_gene: NA; abundance: NA; v_gene: TRBV14; CDR3aa: CASSPGPYGYTF; CDR3nt: TGTGCCAGCAGCCCGGGACCCTATGGCTACACCTTC
j_gene: TRBJ1-6; d_gene: NA; abundance: NA; v_gene: TRBV3-1/TRBV3-2; CDR3aa: CASSQGAGRADSPLHF; CDR3nt: TGTGCCAGCAGCCAGGGGGCGGGGAGAGCTGATTCACCCCTCCACTTT
j_gene: TRBJ2-2; d_gene: NA; abundance: NA; v_gene: TRBV6-2/TRBV6-3; CDR3aa: CASSPRAGNTGELFF; CDR3nt: TGTGCCAGCAGTCCACGCGCAGGGAACACCGGGGAGCTGTTTTTT
j_gene: TRBJ1-6; d_gene: NA; abundance: few; v_gene: TRBV9; CDR3aa: CASSPAHYNSPLHF; CDR3nt: TGTGCCAGCAGCCCCGCACATTATAATTCACCCCTCCACTTT
j_gene: TRBJ2-2; d_gene: NA; abundance: NA; v_gene: TRBV6-5; CDR3aa: CASSYGSSNTGELFF; CDR3nt: TGTGCCAGCAGTTACGGTTCTAGCAACACCGGGGAGCTGTTTTTT
j_gene: TRBJ1-1; d_gene: NA; abundance: few; v_gene: TRBV15; CDR3aa: CATTLGVGKNTEAFF; CDR3nt: TGTGCCACCACCCTCGGGGTAGGGAAGAACACTGAAGCTTTCTTT
j_gene: TRBJ2-2; d_gene: NA; abundance: NA; v_gene: TRBV5-1; CDR3aa: CASRQGSGGELFF; CDR3nt: TGCGCCAGCAGACAGGGATCGGGCGGGGAGCTGTTTTTT
j_gene: TRBJ1-2; d_gene: NA; abundance: NA; v_gene: TRBV6-1; CDR3aa: CASSEMSGIGYGYTF; CDR3nt: TGTGCCAGCAGTGAAATGTCAGGGATAGGCTATGGCTACACCTTC
j_gene: TRBJ1-2; d_gene: TRBD1; abundance: NA; v_gene: TRBV12-3/TRBV12-4; CDR3aa: CASTRTGAYGYTF; CDR3nt: TGTGCCAGCACCCGGACAGGGGCCTATGGCTACACCTTC
j_gene: TRBJ2-7; d_gene: NA; abundance: NA; v_gene: TRBV7-6; CDR3aa: CASSPTTTSYEQYF; CDR3nt: TGTGCCAGCAGCCCGACTACCACCTCCTACGAGCAGTACTTC
j_gene: TRBJ1-4; d_gene: NA; abundance: NA; v_gene: TRBV3-1/TRBV3-2; CDR3aa: CASSQVSNEKLFF; CDR3nt: TGTGCCAGCAGCCAAGTTTCTAATGAAAAACTGTTTTTT
j_gene: TRBJ1-5; d_gene: NA; abundance: NA; v_gene: TRBV7-2; CDR3aa: CASSSGPRWPQHF; CDR3nt: TGTGCCAGCAGCTCCGGGCCCCGTTGGCCCCAGCATTTT
j_gene: TRBJ2-1; d_gene: NA; abundance: NA; v_gene: TRBV12-3/TRBV12-4; CDR3aa: CASRGHPSGEQFF; CDR3nt: TGTGCCAGCAGGGGACACCCGTCGGGTGAGCAGTTCTTC
j_gene: TRBJ2-5; d_gene: NA; abundance: NA; v_gene: TRBV25-1; CDR3aa: CASSLQGPGGTQYF; CDR3nt: TGTGCCAGCAGTCTCCAGGGGCCGGGAGGGACCCAGTACTTC
j_gene: TRBJ1-1; d_gene: TRBD1; abundance: NA; v_gene: TRBV19; CDR3aa: CASSTADRMNTEAFF; CDR3nt: TGTGCCAGTAGTACCGCGGACAGGATGAACACTGAAGCTTTCTTT
j_gene: TRBJ2-3; d_gene: NA; abundance: NA; v_gene: TRBV5-5; CDR3aa: CASSLAGQNSDTQYF; CDR3nt: TGTGCCAGCAGCTTGGCCGGACAGAATTCGGATACGCAGTATTTT